This T cell receptor beta chain was retrieved from a study of control samples from healthy donors and cancer patients. Sequencing was performed with immunoSEQ multiplex PCR; in TCRdb, only in-frame clones are kept and a portion is missing. The repertoire holds 90,000 to 100,000 clones, approximately 80% seen once, with roughly a tenth in the top ten. In germline, CDR1 is KGHSH, CDR2 LQKENI. This CDR3 is 15 amino acids long. About this clone: One end of the junction is discordant with germline, which a read error may explain.

This chain uses TRBV18 with TRBJ2-3; possible D gene TRBD1, 6 bases. Sequenced sample: blood. This receptor was identified in a woman younger than 45 in good health. CDR3 amino acids: CASSLRARGLDAQYF. In DNA form, the CDR3 reads TGTGCCAGTTCACTCAGGGCCAGGGGATTAGATGCGCAGTATTTT. Variable domain in full (rest from reference TRBV18 and TRBJ2-3): NAGVMQNPRHLVRRRGQEARLRCSPMKGHSHVYWYRQLPEEGLKFMVYLQKENIIDESGMPKERFSAEFPKEGPSILRIQQVVRGDSAAYFCASSLRARGLDAQYFGPGTRLTVL.